A single sample is the source of the 5 T cell receptor beta chains below, sequenced in a study of T cells in Graves' hyperthyroidism and ophthalmopathy. Using RNA transcripts as the source, TCR beta CDR3 regions were amplified. The TCR CDR3 was amplified in a first-round RT-PCR using the HTBI primer set. MiXCR, run by TCRdb on the multiplex PCR reads, gives a single entry per CDR3 protein. The top ten hold 5.8% of the sample, which has nearly 600,000 distinct CDR3 sequences, more than 11% seen once. The sequenced sample consisted of blood. These receptors came from a woman between 25 and 40 years old with Graves' hyperthyroidism that later progressed to Graves' ophthalmopathy.

Ten or more counts support this clonotype. The V and J genes are TRBV27 and TRBJ1-6, with TRBD1 as a possible D gene (5 bases). The CDR3 runs to 16 residues. Germline assignment: CDR1 MNHEY and CDR2 SMNVEV (reference sequence). Trimming shortened V by 0 bases and J by 7 bases, and 13 bases separated the two germline ends. The CDR3 loop is CASSLSRGLTNSPLHF. The CDR3 DNA reads TGTGCCAGCAGTTTATCGCGGGGACTTACGAATTCACCCCTCCACTTT.

This clonotype was counted ten times or more. The chain carries TRBV7-2 and TRBJ2-3; D not certain. Trimming cost V 5 bases and J 2 bases, with 14 bases left between them. The germline gives CDR1 SGHTA, CDR2 FQGNSA. The CDR3 extends over 15 amino acids. The CDR3 here is CASSLASPPTDTQYF. In DNA form, the CDR3 reads TGTGCCAGCAGCCTTGCGTCCCCACCCACAGATACGCAGTATTTT.

The chain employs TRBV12-3 or TRBV12-4 and TRBJ2-2; the D call may be TRBD1 or TRBD2 (5 bases each). This CDR3 is 17 amino acids long. Trimming removed 6 bases at V and 0 bases at J, with 17 bases between. CDR3 sequence reads: CASSLGQRPPNTGELFF. In DNA form, the CDR3 reads TGTGCCAGCAGCTTGGGGCAGCGGCCCCCGAACACCGGGGAGCTGTTTTTT.

This clonotype was seen ten or more times. The rearrangement joins TRBV29-1 to TRBJ1-1; D is unclear. Germline V gene lookup returns CDR1 SQVTM and CDR2 ANQGSEA. Trimming stripped 6 bases from V and 1 base from J, with 12 bases between. The CDR3 has 13 residues. The CDR3, as DNA: TGCAGCGTAACAAACCACGGGAACACTGAAGCTTTCTTT. Amino acids: CSVTNHGNTEAFF.

This clonotype was picked up a small number of times. The V call is TRBV20-1, the J call TRBJ2-7; 13 nucleotides align to TRBD2. Germline lookup yields CDR1 DFQATT and CDR2 SNEGSKA (reference sequence). The CDR3 is 19 residues long. V shed 0 bases, J shed 3 bases, and the junction held 14 bases outside the gene matches. CDR3 sequence: CSARDIEQGTSGTFYEQYF. CDR3 in DNA: TGCAGTGCTAGAGATATTGAGCAGGGGACTAGCGGGACCTTCTACGAGCAGTACTTC.